The rows below give T cell receptor beta chains drawn from one sample of a study of Graves' ophthalmopathy and Graves' hyperthyroidism. TCRdb re-analysed the multiplex PCR reads in MiXCR, keeping a single row per CDR3 protein. The data hold 450,000 to 600,000 distinct CDR3 sequences, with less than 40% observed a single time. Sequenced sample: peripheral blood or thyroid tissue (not recorded which). These TCRs come from an adult man with Graves' hyperthyroidism. Each CDR3 is given with its conserved first and last residue. A D gene is named only where the DNA matches it firmly. Only part of the rows carry a size: once, few, many, or a class if the clone is expanded.

TRBV6-5	TRBJ2-3	-	TRBD2	CASGGGTDTQYF	TGTGCCAGTGGGGGGGGCACAGATACGCAGTATTTT
TRBV5-8	TRBJ1-4	-	-	CASSLVRDGSTNEKLFF	TGTGCCAGCAGCTTAGTTAGGGACGGATCAACTAATGAAAAACTGTTTTTT
TRBV12-3/TRBV12-4	TRBJ1-5	many	TRBD1	CASSRQGIGQPQHF	TGTGCCAGCAGTCGACAGGGGATTGGGCAGCCCCAGCATTTT
TRBV7-8	TRBJ2-3	-	-	CASSRLNTDTQYF	TGTGCCAGCAGCCGGTTGAACACAGATACGCAGTATTTT
TRBV7-3	TRBJ1-5	-	TRBD1	CASSARQGCNQPQHF	TGTGCCAGCAGCGCCAGACAGGGTTGCAATCAGCCCCAGCATTTT
TRBV7-9	TRBJ2-2	-	TRBD2	CASSELAGNTGELFF	TGTGCCAGCAGCGAACTAGCGGGCAACACCGGGGAGCTGTTTTTT
TRBV29-1	TRBJ2-7	many	TRBD2	CSVEGRSAGGNSYEQYF	TGCAGCGTTGAAGGTCGGTCGGCGGGGGGGAACTCCTACGAGCAGTACTTC
TRBV12-3/TRBV12-4	TRBJ1-2	many	-	CASSLVGVGGYTF	TGTGCCAGCAGTTTGGTGGGGGTTGGAGGCTACACCTTC
TRBV5-5	TRBJ2-7	-	TRBD1	CASSLAGTGGNEQYF	TGTGCCAGCAGCTTGGCCGGGACAGGGGGCAACGAGCAGTACTTC
TRBV10-3	TRBJ2-2	many	-	CAISVGRGPGELFF	TGTGCCATCAGCGTGGGACGGGGGCCCGGGGAGCTGTTTTTT
TRBV10-3	TRBJ2-7	-	-	CVTGTPPYEQYF	TGTGTCACCGGGACACCTCCCTACGAGCAGTACTTC
TRBV6-5	TRBJ2-6	few	-	CASSSPGGAEAGANVLTF	TGTGCCAGCAGCTCCCCGGGGGGCGCTGAGGCTGGGGCCAACGTCCTGACTTTC
TRBV7-9	TRBJ2-1	-	TRBD2	CASTSLAVSSYNEQFF	TGTGCCAGCACCTCCCTAGCGGTGAGCTCCTACAATGAGCAGTTCTTC
TRBV20-1	TRBJ1-2	-	-	CSAADRPIGYTF	TGCAGTGCTGCCGACAGGCCAATAGGCTACACCTTC
TRBV9	TRBJ2-3	-	TRBD2	CASSVGAGVGDTQYF	TGTGCCAGCAGCGTAGGGGCGGGGGTAGGAGATACGCAGTATTTT
TRBV19	TRBJ2-5	many	TRBD1	CASTQTGSFSVTQYF	TGTGCCAGTACCCAGACAGGGTCCTTCTCGGTGACCCAGTACTTC
TRBV20-1	TRBJ1-4	many	TRBD1	CSAREDRRGEKLFF	TGCAGTGCTAGGGAGGACAGGCGCGGTGAAAAACTGTTTTTT
TRBV7-9	TRBJ2-7	-	-	CASSLAPGMAYEQYF	TGTGCCAGCAGCTTAGCGCCAGGTATGGCCTACGAGCAGTACTTC
TRBV7-8	TRBJ2-7	many	-	CASTRSSSSEQYF	TGTGCCAGCACGAGGTCGAGCTCCTCCGAGCAGTACTTC
TRBV10-3	TRBJ2-5	-	-	CAISDSSGAGETQYF	TGTGCCATCAGTGACAGTTCGGGTGCAGGGGAGACCCAGTACTTC
TRBV19	TRBJ1-5	few	TRBD1	CTSSTQQGASNQPQHF	TGTACCAGTAGTACACAACAGGGGGCGAGCAATCAGCCCCAGCATTTT
TRBV19	TRBJ1-2	many	TRBD1	CASSTDRGGYTF	TGTGCCAGTAGTACGGACAGGGGCGGCTACACCTTC
TRBV5-1	TRBJ1-1	many	-	CASSLAGELGTEAFF	TGCGCCAGCAGCTTGGCCGGGGAGTTGGGCACTGAAGCTTTCTTT
TRBV7-2	TRBJ1-1	many	-	CASSPRGRDRAFF	TGTGCCAGCAGCCCGAGGGGCAGGGATCGCGCTTTCTTT
TRBV15	TRBJ2-5	many	-	CATSRDPGTGWEETQYF	TGTGCCACCAGCAGAGATCCCGGGACGGGTTGGGAAGAGACCCAGTACTTC
TRBV12-3/TRBV12-4	TRBJ1-5	-	-	CASSSVLGPQHF	TGTGCCAGCAGTTCCGTGTTGGGGCCCCAGCATTTT
TRBV6-6	TRBJ2-7	many	TRBD2	CASSTAGAVEQYF	TGTGCCAGCAGTACAGCGGGGGCAGTTGAGCAGTACTTC
TRBV14	TRBJ1-6	many	TRBD1	CASSLMTGGSPLHF	TGTGCCAGCAGCCTGATGACAGGGGGTTCACCCCTCCACTTT
TRBV7-2	TRBJ2-5	many	-	CASSHLFAVSQETQYF	TGTGCCAGCAGCCACTTGTTCGCGGTTTCTCAAGAGACCCAGTACTTC
TRBV5-1	TRBJ1-1	many	-	CASSLNAGGGSTEAFF	TGCGCCAGCAGCTTGAATGCTGGGGGTGGGAGCACTGAAGCTTTCTTT
TRBV7-9	TRBJ2-2	-	TRBD2	CASSSGGATGELFF	TGTGCCAGCAGCTCCGGGGGGGCCACCGGGGAGCTGTTTTTT
TRBV7-9	TRBJ2-2	many	-	CASSYRNLPKTGELFF	TGTGCCAGCAGTTACCGCAACTTGCCGAAGACCGGGGAGCTGTTTTTT
TRBV2	TRBJ1-2	-	TRBD1	CASGGTGPYGYTF	TGTGCCTCCGGGGGGACAGGGCCCTATGGCTACACCTTC
TRBV2	TRBJ1-2	-	-	CASSARGRYGYTF	TGTGCCAGCAGTGCTAGAGGACGGTATGGCTACACCTTC
TRBV7-8	TRBJ2-7	many	-	CASSLGRGGGFRSSYEQYF	TGTGCCAGCAGCTTAGGAAGAGGCGGGGGCTTCAGAAGCTCCTACGAGCAGTACTTC
TRBV10-3	TRBJ1-2	-	TRBD1	CAISPDRAGYTF	TGTGCCATCAGTCCCGACAGGGCTGGCTACACCTTC
TRBV20-1	TRBJ2-3	-	-	CSARDGGAIDTQYF	TGCAGTGCTAGAGATGGGGGGGCCATAGATACGCAGTATTTT
TRBV7-8	TRBJ2-2	many	-	CASSLDPSGELFF	TGTGCCAGCAGCTTAGACCCCAGCGGGGAGCTGTTTTTT
TRBV19	TRBJ2-7	-	TRBD1	CASSIRRGQGINEQYF	TGTGCCAGTAGTATTCGACGGGGACAGGGCATAAACGAGCAGTACTTC